This record looks at one T cell receptor beta chain sequence and its context. The antigen is unknown. This record comes from a study of cytomegalovirus exposure and HLA in healthy donors. The PCR used 60 Vbeta and 13 Jbeta primers. Libraries were prepared by immunoSEQ multiplex PCR; TCRdb keeps only in-frame clonotypes and omits some of them. Of 150,000 to 200,000 clones in the sample, 70% to 80% were seen once. Overall study results and limits: For TCR beta chains, V- and J-gene trimming was later linked to a missense DCLRE1C variant. Immune exposure information comprised only CMV serostatus.

This CDR3 region has 14 residues. The germline gives CDR1 MNHEY, CDR2 SVGAGI. With 0 bases removed from V and 2 bases from J, the gap between germline ends came to 7 bases. Specimen: PBMCs. The chain links TRBV6-5 to TRBJ1-2, with D perhaps matching TRBD1 (6 bases). This receptor was taken from a man aged 18 to 29 in good health and CMV-seropositive. CDR3 DNA: TGTGCCAGCAGTTACTCAGGGACAAACTATGGCTACACCTTC. Translating it yields CASSYSGTNYGYTF.